A single sample gave rise to the 11 T cell receptor beta chains below, sequenced in a study of blood T cell repertoires in COVID-19. Measured with immunoSEQ multiplex PCR; TCRdb has only the in-frame clones, and not every one. This sample yields about 87,000 clones, of which about 71% are seen a single time; roughly 4% belongs to the top ten. Material for sequencing was peripheral blood. Every receptor here comes from a woman between 45 and 60 years old with acute or convalescent COVID-19.

This clone was picked up a small number of times. This chain uses TRBV3-1 (or the pseudogene TRBV3-2) with TRBJ1-2, with D maybe TRBD1 (5 bases). The CDR3 runs to 16 residues. Trimming stripped 1 base from V and 4 bases from J, with 16 bases between. Germline CDR1 reads LGHDT; CDR2 reads YNNKEL (reference sequence). CDR3 protein: CASSQGPPQTAYGYTF. The CDR3, as DNA: TGTGCCAGCAGCCAAGGGCCGCCTCAGACAGCCTATGGCTACACCTTC.

This clone was detected once. CDR3 DNA sequence: TGTGCCTGGAGTGAAGGGGGCGGCTACGAGCAGTACTTC. As protein: CAWSEGGGYEQYF. The genes are TRBV30 and TRBJ2-7, with 7 bases lining up with TRBD1. There are 13 residues in the CDR3. Germline loops: CDR1 GTSNPN, CDR2 SVGIG (reference sequence). V lost 1 base to trimming and J lost 3 bases; unmatched junction nucleotides: 3.

As DNA, the CDR3 is TGTGCCAGCAGAAGGGGACAGGGACCTAATGAAAAACTGTTTTTT. Its translation is CASRRGQGPNEKLFF. The gene calls are TRBV2 and TRBJ1-4; 9 positions agree with TRBD1. The J segment lost 3 bases and the V segment lost 6 bases, leaving 5 bases of the junction unmatched. Looked up from germline, CDR1 is SNHLY and CDR2 is FYNNEI. CDR3 length: 15 amino acids. Together with reference TRBV2 and TRBJ1-4, the CDR3 gives the full variable domain: EPEVTQTPSHQVTQMGQEVILRCVPISNHLYFYWYRQILGQKVEFLVSFYNNEISEKSEIFDDQFSVERPDGSNFTLKIRSTKLEDSAMYFCASRRGQGPNEKLFFGSGTQLSVL.

The chain uses TRBV2 and TRBJ1-3; a possible D gene is TRBD1 (5 bases). This CDR3 contains 16 residues. V lost 11 bases and J lost 4, with 24 bases in between. Germline lookup yields CDR1 SNHLY and CDR2 FYNNEI. The CDR3 region has the DNA TGTGCCCTCAGGGCAGGGCGCCCCCCGAGCGGAAACACCATATATTTT. Translating it yields CALRAGRPPSGNTIYF.

The rearrangement uses TRBV19 and TRBJ1-4; D not certain. Germline V lookup: CDR1 LNHDA, CDR2 SQIVND (reference sequence). The CDR3 is 15 amino acids. V lost 3 bases and J lost 6, with 14 bases in between. The CDR3, as DNA: TGTGCCAGTAGTATCAGACTTTTAGAGGATGAAAAACTGTTTTTT. Its translation: CASSIRLLEDEKLFF.

This chain uses TRBV6-1 with TRBJ2-1, with a tentative D call TRBD2 (7 bases). The CDR3 consists of 18 residues. Germline CDR1 is MNHNS and CDR2 is SASEGT. V lost 2 bases and J lost 8, with 25 bases in between. CDR3 residues: CASSEPPLSWTGGYEQFF. The DNA for the CDR3 is TGTGCCAGCAGTGAACCCCCTCTATCCTGGACGGGGGGCTATGAGCAGTTCTTC.

This clone was seen a single time. This sequence joins TRBV18 and TRBJ2-7, with D maybe TRBD1 (5 bases). From germline, CDR1 is KGHSH and CDR2 LQKENI. CDR3 length: 13 residues. Trimming took 4 bases from V and 5 from J, leaving 12 bases between them. The CDR3 DNA reads as TGTGCCAGCTCACGAAGGGGCCAGGACGAGCAGTACTTC. This sequence encodes CASSRRGQDEQYF. Variable domain in full (rest from reference TRBV18 and TRBJ2-7): NAGVMQNPRHLVRRRGQEARLRCSPMKGHSHVYWYRQLPEEGLKFMVYLQKENIIDESGMPKERFSAEFPKEGPSILRIQQVVRGDSAAYFCASSRRGQDEQYFGPGTRLTVT.

The chain combines TRBV11-2 with TRBJ1-6, with D unresolved. CDR1 is SGHAT and CDR2 is FQNNGV in the germline V gene. The CDR3 has 15 residues. V lost 2 bases to trimming and J lost 4 bases, with 9 bases between them. Here the CDR3 DNA reads TGTGCCAGCAGCTTAATTCGACATTATAATTCACCCCTCCACTTT. This sequence encodes CASSLIRHYNSPLHF.

The rearrangement joins TRBV28 to TRBJ1-5; TRBD1 matches at 7 bases. Germline V gene data show CDR1 as MDHEN and CDR2 as SYDVKM. Trimming cost V 2 bases and J 4 bases; bases outside gene matches: 5. CDR3 length: 15 residues. CDR3 in amino acids: CASSLQQGRNQPQHF. The CDR3 nucleotides are TGTGCCAGCAGTTTACAACAGGGGAGGAATCAGCCCCAGCATTTT.

The V and J genes are TRBV2 and TRBJ1-1, with D maybe TRBD1 (5 bases). CDR1 and CDR2 (germline): SNHLY, FYNNEI. This CDR3 is built from 13 residues. V shed 4 bases and J shed 8 bases, with 14 bases lying between them. This CDR3 is CASSVGAVSEAFF. The CDR3 region has the DNA TGTGCCAGCAGTGTAGGGGCGGTTTCAGAAGCTTTCTTT.

The chain links TRBV19 to TRBJ1-2; tentative D call: TRBD1 (5 bases). V was shortened by 7 bases and J by 8 bases, with 17 bases between the two germline ends. The CDR3 has 13 amino acids. Germline assignment: CDR1 LNHDA and CDR2 SQIVND (reference sequence). The CDR3 loop reads CASTPGGAVGYTF. Written as DNA, the CDR3 is TGTGCCAGTACCCCGGGAGGGGCCGTCGGCTACACCTTC.